The 22 T cell receptor beta chains given below trace back to one sample, sequenced in a study of blood T cells in healthy people across ages (dated by TCRdb to about 2015). The library was made by 5' RACE. The listed sequencing device is Illumina HiSeq 2500. A second PCR of roughly 6 to 12 cycles was run with a J-beta primer mix and a sample-barcoded 5' primer. TCRdb reran the public reads through fastp at Q25 and MiXCR, keeping productive beta chains. Rows merge per CDR3 protein into single entries with the most common DNA and genes. This sample lists some 1,500,000 distinct CDR3 sequences; around 40% were detected once. About 4% of the sample is taken by the ten largest. The sequencing input was blood. The source of these receptors is a woman between 18 and 30 years old in good health.

J is TRBJ2-1 and V is TRBV7-8; 8 nucleotides match TRBD2. The better agreement between TRBJ2-7 and the DNA end casts doubt on the J call. The CDR3 has 15 residues. Per the germline V gene, CDR1 is SGHVS and CDR2 is FQNEAQ. The CDR3 DNA follows: TGTGCCAGCAGCCAACGGGAGGGCCTTTCAAATGAGCAGTACTTC. Translated, it gives CASSQREGLSNEQYF.

This clonotype was counted only a few times. This rearrangement joins TRBV3-1 to TRBJ2-6, with D possibly TRBD1 on 6 matching bases. Deletions cut 6 bases from V and 0 bases from J, with 18 bases between. The CDR3 runs 18 residues. Germline V gene lookup returns CDR1 LGHDT and CDR2 YNNKEL (reference sequence). This chain's CDR3 is CASSLPGQLFSGANVLTF. The CDR3 nucleotides read TGTGCCAGCAGTCTACCGGGACAACTATTCTCTGGGGCCAACGTCCTGACTTTC.

The rearrangement links TRBV7-2 to TRBJ1-2, with unresolved D. The CDR3 runs to 12 residues. Germline-derived CDR1 and CDR2 are SGHTA and FQGNSA. Trimming took 3 bases from V and 8 from J, leaving 10 bases between them. This CDR3 is CASSFGYRGYTF. The CDR3 nucleotides read TGTGCCAGCAGCTTCGGTTACCGGGGCTACACCTTC.

The genes are TRBV28 and TRBJ2-4; TRBD2 matches at 12 bases. CDR3 size: 15 residues. V lost 5 bases and J lost 13; bases outside the gene matches: 12. CDR1 MDHEN and CDR2 SYDVKM come from the germline V gene. The chain's CDR3 is CASSPRTSGEWEQYF. CDR3 coding DNA: TGTGCCAGCAGTCCTCGGACTAGCGGGGAGTGGGAGCAGTACTTC.

This clonotype was counted a few times. V gene TRBV4-3 combines with J gene TRBJ2-3, with D maybe TRBD1 (6 bases). Trimming left V 3 bases short and J 4 bases short, with 14 bases between. Looked up from germline, CDR1 is LGHNA and CDR2 is YSLEER. This CDR3 has 15 amino acids. Here the CDR3 DNA reads TGCGCCAGCAGCCAGGGGGCTAGCAAGGCAGATACGCAGTATTTT. Protein: CASSQGASKADTQYF.

J is TRBJ2-1 and V is TRBV20-1, with 11 bases that match TRBD2. Per germline, CDR1 DFQATT and CDR2 SNEGSKA (reference sequence). The CDR3 has 15 residues. V shed 1 base, J shed 9 bases, and the junction held 8 bases outside the gene matches. CDR3 nucleotide sequence: TGCAGTGCTAGAGTCCCGGGACTAGCGGTCGGTGAGCAGTTCTTC. This codes for CSARVPGLAVGEQFF.

This clonotype was found a few times. CDR3 nucleotide sequence: TGTGCCAGCAGCACCTTTTCCGGGACTTCGTACAATGAGCAGTTCTTC. Its translation: CASSTFSGTSYNEQFF. The chain recombines TRBV11-2 with TRBJ2-1; weak D call: TRBD2 (6 bases). Trimming pared 5 bases from V and 4 bases from J, leaving 18 bases between. CDR1 is SGHAT and CDR2 is FQNNGV in the germline V gene. This CDR3 comprises 16 residues.

The chain combines TRBV7-2 with TRBJ2-7; no definite D call. CDR3 length equals 14 residues. CDR1 SGHTA and CDR2 FQGNSA come from the germline V gene. V shed 1 base and J shed 3 bases, with 10 bases lying between them. CDR3 sequence reads: CASSLGYGYYEQYF. The CDR3 region has the DNA TGTGCCAGCAGCTTAGGCTACGGATACTACGAGCAGTACTTC.

The J gene is TRBJ2-7, the V gene TRBV10-3; D gene unclear. Trimming removed 2 bases at V and 3 bases at J, with 14 bases between. CDR1 ENHRY and CDR2 SYGVKD come from the germline V gene. This CDR3 is 15 amino acids long. The CDR3 DNA sequence: TGTGCCATCAGTGAGCAAAAGACTTCTCGCTACGAGCAGTACTTC. This encodes CAISEQKTSRYEQYF.

The sample holds a few counts of this clonotype. V usage is TRBV6-2 or TRBV6-3 and J usage is TRBJ2-3; tentatively, D is TRBD1 or TRBD2 (5 bases each). V was trimmed by 0 bases and J by 3 bases, leaving 10 bases between them. The CDR3 spans 15 residues. Per germline, CDR1 MNHEY and CDR2 SVGEGT. CDR3 sequence (DNA): TGTGCCAGCAGTTACTCGAACGGGGCTACAGATACGCAGTATTTT. Its protein is CASSYSNGATDTQYF.

The chain carries TRBV27 and TRBJ1-1; no clear D. Trimming removed 6 bases at V and 1 base at J, with 12 bases between. CDR3 size: 14 residues. The germline gives CDR1 MNHEY, CDR2 SMNVEV (reference sequence). The DNA of the CDR3 is TGTGCCAGCAGCCCTCTGGCCCCGAACACTGAAGCTTTCTTT. Encoded protein: CASSPLAPNTEAFF.

The J gene is TRBJ2-1, the V gene TRBV20-1; D is unresolved. The CDR3 runs to 12 residues. Trimming pared 0 bases from V and 9 bases from J, leaving 9 bases between. Germline assignment: CDR1 DFQATT and CDR2 SNEGSKA (reference sequence). The DNA for the CDR3 is TGCAGTGCTAGAGATCTTTCACGTGAGCAGTTCTTC. Protein product: CSARDLSREQFF.

The chain recombines TRBV20-1 with TRBJ1-2; a possible D gene is TRBD1 (5 bases). Trimming took off 5 bases at V and 1 base at J, with 11 bases between the two ends. The CDR3 is made up of 13 amino acids. The germline CDR1 and CDR2 sequences are DFQATT and SNEGSKA (reference sequence). CDR3: CSAYGRVNYGYTF. CDR3 bases: TGCAGTGCTTACGGCAGGGTTAACTATGGCTACACCTTC.

A remark on this clonotype: One end of the junction does not line up with germline, which may come from a read error. The rearrangement links TRBV4-1 to TRBJ1-2, with D perhaps TRBD1 (6 bases). Germline CDR1 reads MGHRA; CDR2 reads YSYEKL. The CDR3 runs to 15 residues. CDR3 amino acids: CASSQVGTQIGGCTF. The CDR3 DNA sequence: TGCGCCAGCAGCCAAGTCGGCACCCAAATTGGGGGCTGCACCTTC.

CDR3 residues: CASSYSGGVKEQFF. CDR3 nucleotides: TGTGCCAGCAGTTATAGCGGGGGGGTTAAAGAGCAGTTCTTC. This chain links TRBV12-3 or TRBV12-4 with TRBJ2-1; 11 bases line up with TRBD2. J gave up 10 bases and V 4 bases, and 6 bases lay outside the gene matches. The CDR3 runs 14 residues.

With regard to this clonotype: A clone one base away is much larger, so this may be a read error. The chain carries TRBV12-3 or TRBV12-4 and TRBJ1-2, with D perhaps TRBD1 (6 bases). There are 14 residues in the CDR3. Trimming took 3 bases from V and 4 from J, leaving 12 bases between them. DNA for the CDR3: TGTGCCAGCAGTTTTGTGACGGACAGCTATGGCTACACCTTC. Protein sequence: CASSFVTDSYGYTF.

V usage is TRBV29-1 and J usage is TRBJ2-1, with D perhaps matching TRBD1 (5 bases). The CDR3 is 13 residues long. Germline CDR1 SQVTM, CDR2 ANQGSEA. V dropped 1 base and J dropped 10 bases, with 14 bases sitting between them. The CDR3 sequence: CSVEGGRTFEQFF. CDR3 nucleotides: TGCAGCGTTGAAGGGGGCAGGACATTCGAGCAGTTCTTC.

The chain links TRBV7-2 to TRBJ2-3; D uncertain. V lost 8 bases and J 2 bases, leaving 20 bases between the germline ends. This CDR3 has 16 amino acids. Germline assignment: CDR1 SGHTA and CDR2 FQGNSA. The DNA for the CDR3 is TGTGCCAGCCCGCCATCCCCCGAGGCCCTCACAGATACGCAGTATTTT. It is translated as CASPPSPEALTDTQYF.

J is TRBJ2-1 and V is TRBV4-1; D unresolved. The J call may be incorrect, as the DNA end agrees better with TRBJ2-7. This CDR3 comprises 16 residues. The V gene's germline CDR1 is MGHRA and CDR2 YSYEKL. The DNA for the CDR3 is TGCGCCAGCAGCCAGAGGACGGAGAGCTCCTACAATGAGCAGTACTTC. It yields the protein CASSQRTESSYNEQYF.

This sequence joins TRBV12-3 or TRBV12-4 and TRBJ1-5; 7 bases agree with TRBD1. This CDR3 has 14 residues. Trimming cost V 5 bases and J 1 base; bases outside gene matches: 2. The CDR3 loop reads CASSTDRSNQPQHF. CDR3 nucleotide sequence: TGTGCCAGCAGTACGGACAGGAGCAATCAGCCCCAGCATTTT.

The CDR3 region is CSARVTPNTEAFF. As DNA, the CDR3 is TGCAGCGCCCGGGTCACTCCGAACACTGAAGCTTTCTTT. The chain combines TRBV29-1 with TRBJ1-1, with D hard to call. In germline, CDR1 is SQVTM, CDR2 ANQGSEA. This CDR3 has 13 residues. Trimming cost V 7 bases and J 1 base, with 13 bases left between them.

This clonotype was found many times. J is TRBJ2-3 and V is TRBV7-2, with D unresolved. Germline V gene lookup returns CDR1 SGHTA and CDR2 FQGNSA. This CDR3 is 14 amino acids long. The germline V and J ends were trimmed by 6 bases and 0 bases, with 10 bases remaining between them. CDR3 nucleotide sequence: TGTGCCAGCAGTTTCGGCAGTAGCACAGATACGCAGTATTTT. This translates into CASSFGSSTDTQYF.